The present T cell receptor (beta chain) was sequenced within a study of blood T cell repertoires in COVID-19. Study in general: The United States, Italy and Spain supplied acute and convalescent COVID-19 samples. The cDNA or gDNA used as material had been derived from T cells, B-cell-depleted T cells, or PBMCs.

This CDR3 comprises 17 residues. J lost 4 bases, V lost 6 bases, and 18 bases had no gene match. Germline CDR1 reads MNHEY; CDR2 reads SMNVEV (reference sequence). Produced via immunoSEQ multiplex PCR; TCRdb's table is partial and in-frame only. The profile shows under 250,000 clones, roughly 80% of them singletons. This TCR derives from a woman in her sixties or seventies with COVID-19, enrolled during active disease. The specimen was peripheral blood. V usage is TRBV27 and J usage is TRBJ2-7; 7 bases are a match to TRBD1. In DNA, the CDR3 is TGTGCCAGCAGGTCTCTTTCACCCCGGGACAGAGATTACGAGCAGTACTTC. This codes for CASRSLSPRDRDYEQYF.